This TCR beta chain was recorded in a study of T cell responses to AZD1222 COVID-19 vaccine. CDR1 and CDR2 (germline): SGHDT, YYEEEE. The CDR3 contains 16 residues. V shed 4 bases and J shed 0 bases, with 15 bases lying between them. TCRdb's copy holds only in-frame clones and misses some; the assay was immunoSEQ multiplex PCR. The data contain about 140,000 clones, roughly 88% of them singletons. The chain has TRBV5-6 and TRBJ2-3, with TRBD2 as a possible D gene (5 bases). The sample here was peripheral blood, taken on day 0 of AZD1222 vaccination. The clonotype was recovered from an adult in good health. CDR3 in amino acids: CASSRKSGVSTDTQYF. CDR3 nucleotides: TGTGCCAGCAGCCGAAAGTCCGGGGTCAGCACAGATACGCAGTATTTT.